This T cell receptor (beta chain) was identified in a study of T-cell reconstitution after alpha-beta-depleted transplantation in children. Study-wide results and limits: T-cell counts and diversity at one year following transplant were attributed mainly to newly produced T cells. Reportedly, only several hundred clones from non-depleted graft cells drove alpha-beta T-cell counts at about two months.

For this clonotype: Its antigen remains unknown.

Unique molecular identifiers were used to barcode this TCRbeta library. TCRdb re-called the PCR reads through MiXCR, storing one row per CDR3 protein. This sample has approximately 220,000 distinct CDR3 sequences; about 15% occur once, and the top ten carry roughly two fifths. The CDR3 totals 17 residues. Germline V gene lookup returns CDR1 SGHVS and CDR2 FQNEAQ. V was pared by 0 bases and J by 5 bases, with 18 bases between. This rearrangement joins TRBV7-8 to TRBJ2-3, with D possibly matching TRBD2 (5 bases). The source of this sequence is a male patient aged 2-15 years who had a stem cell transplant for acute lymphoblastic leukemia, so the T cells may come from the graft donor. Sequencing used PBMCs, mostly from graft donor cells, obtained 360 days after TCRalphabeta/CD19-depleted stem cell transplant. CDR3 protein: CASSLARLAGPRDTQYF. As DNA, the CDR3 is TGTGCCAGCAGCTTAGCGCGGCTAGCTGGTCCTCGAGATACGCAGTATTTT.